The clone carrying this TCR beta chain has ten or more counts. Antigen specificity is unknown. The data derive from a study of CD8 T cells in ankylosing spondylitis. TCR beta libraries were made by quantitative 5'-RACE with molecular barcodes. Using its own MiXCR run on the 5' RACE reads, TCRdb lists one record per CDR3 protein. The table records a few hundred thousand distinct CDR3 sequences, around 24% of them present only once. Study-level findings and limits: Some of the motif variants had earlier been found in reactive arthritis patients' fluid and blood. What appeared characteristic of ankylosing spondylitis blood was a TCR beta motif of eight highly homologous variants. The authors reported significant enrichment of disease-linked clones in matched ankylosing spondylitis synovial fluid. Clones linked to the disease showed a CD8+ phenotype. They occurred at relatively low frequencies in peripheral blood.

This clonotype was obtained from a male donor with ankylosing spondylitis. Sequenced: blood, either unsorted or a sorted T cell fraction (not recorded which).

Here the CDR3 reads CSVDAGRSGYTF. CDR3 sequence (DNA): TGCAGCGTTGACGCAGGGAGGAGTGGCTACACCTTC. The chain is built from TRBV29-1 and TRBJ1-2, with D possibly matching TRBD1 (5 bases). V lost 3 bases to trimming and J lost 7 bases, with 12 bases between them. CDR1 and CDR2 from the germline V gene are SQVTM and ANQGSEA. The CDR3 has 12 residues. Full variable domain (remainder filled in from reference TRBV29-1 and TRBJ1-2): SAVISQKPSRDICQRGTSLTIQCQVDSQVTMMFWYRQQPGQSLTLIATANQGSEATYESGFVIDKFPISRPNLTFSTLTVSNMSPEDSSIYLCSVDAGRSGYTFGSGTRLTVV.